The next 3 T cell receptor beta chains were all read from a single sample in a study of early stage breast cancer tumors. Profiling relied on immunoSEQ multiplex PCR, and the TCRdb table lists in-frame clones only, not all of them. The sample contains under 8,000 clones, about 73% of which appear only once. Sequenced input: normal breast tissue next to the tumor. All receptors come from a person aged 40-50 years with breast cancer.

V and J are TRBV6-1 and TRBJ2-7; no clear D. Germline V CDR1 and CDR2: MNHNS, SASEGT. This CDR3 has 13 residues. Trimming shortened V by 4 bases and J by 2 bases, and 9 bases separated the two germline ends. For the CDR3, the DNA is TGTGCCAGCAGTGGACACAGTACCTACGAGCAGTACTTC. Its translation is CASSGHSTYEQYF.

This clone was seen just once. V gene TRBV6-6 combines with J gene TRBJ2-3, with a possible D match to TRBD2 (6 bases). The CDR3 loop spans 16 amino acids. Trimming took off 0 bases at V and 3 bases at J, with 13 bases between the two ends. Germline CDR1 is MNHNY and CDR2 is SVGAGI (reference sequence). The CDR3 sequence is CASSYSIAAGTDTQYF. The CDR3 DNA reads as TGTGCCAGCAGTTACTCGATCGCCGCGGGGACAGATACGCAGTATTTT.

This chain links TRBV6-1 with TRBJ2-1, with 10 positions matching TRBD2. J was trimmed by 5 bases and V by 3 bases; bases with no gene match: 7. CDR3 length equals 16 residues. CDR1 MNHNS and CDR2 SASEGT come from the germline V gene. CDR3 sequence: CASSDVWTSGNNEQFF. The CDR3 region has the DNA TGTGCCAGCAGTGACGTATGGACTAGCGGAAACAATGAGCAGTTCTTC.